This T cell receptor (beta chain) emerged from a study of patients and donors after allogeneic stem cell transplantation. Trimming pared 0 bases from V and 8 bases from J, leaving 15 bases between. The CDR3 covers 15 residues. Germline values: CDR1 SGHRS, CDR2 YFSETQ. One entry per CDR3 protein, called by TCRdb with MiXCR from the RT-PCR reads. The table lists over 130,000 distinct CDR3 sequences, about 40% of them singletons. This clonotype was obtained from a human donor who was either an allogeneic HSCT recipient or a stem cell or donor lymphocyte infusion donor (not recorded which). It is not recorded whose cells these are; they may come from a transplant donor. The specimen sequenced was blood, either unsorted or a sorted T cell fraction (not recorded which). V usage is TRBV5-1 and J usage is TRBJ2-1; possibly TRBD2 for D (7 bases). The CDR3 loop reads CASSLVAGAFYEQFF. CDR3 nucleotides: TGCGCCAGCAGCTTGGTTGCGGGGGCGTTCTATGAGCAGTTCTTC. Looking up the rest from reference TRBV5-1 and TRBJ2-1 gives the full variable domain: KAGVTQTPRYLIKTRGQQVTLSCSPISGHRSVSWYQQTPGQGLQFLFEYFSETQRNKGNFPGRFSGRQFSNSRSEMNVSTLELGDSALYLCASSLVAGAFYEQFFGPGTRLTVL.